This TCR beta chain was profiled in a study of T cell repertoires in cytomegalovirus infection. TCRdb re-called the reads with MiXCR, one entry per CDR3 protein. The table has some 940,000 distinct CDR3 sequences, roughly 30% seen once. Many counts were recorded for this clonotype. Its cognate antigen is unknown. This clonotype was obtained from a human donor in good health (CMV status not recorded). Some clones in this sample may be carry-over from other donors' samples. The starting material was cultured CD8+ T cells from PBMCs, obtained from culture after CMV antigen stimulation.

CDR3 sequence: CASSLAPGQVSNGYTF. CDR3 sequence (DNA): TGTGCCAGCAGCTTAGCGCCGGGACAGGTTTCGAATGGCTACACCTTC. This chain links TRBV7-2 with TRBJ1-2, with 8 positions matching TRBD1. The CDR3 contains 16 residues. The germline CDR1 and CDR2 sequences are SGHTA and FQGNSA. The V and J ends lost 0 bases and 6 bases, in that order; junction bases with no gene match: 9.